Below are 13 T cell receptor beta chains sequenced from a single sample in a study of blood T cell repertoires in COVID-19. Assay: immunoSEQ multiplex PCR; the TCRdb copy retains only in-frame clones and omits some. The sample holds over 150,000 clones, 70% to 90% seen once. What was sequenced was peripheral blood. All receptors come from a man aged 45-65 years with active or convalescent COVID-19.

The gene calls are TRBV29-1 and TRBJ2-2; 11 bases line up with TRBD2. The germline gives CDR1 SQVTM, CDR2 ANQGSEA. V was pared by 7 bases and J by 4 bases, with 5 bases of the junction left unmatched. The length of the CDR3 is 14 residues. The DNA of the CDR3 is TGCAGCGCCGCCGGGACTAGCGGCACCGGGGAGCTGTTTTTT. Its translation is CSAAGTSGTGELFF.

This clone has a handful of counts. The chain joins TRBV6-5 to TRBJ1-1; D may be TRBD1 (6 bases). The CDR3 totals 16 residues. Germline V gene data show CDR1 as MNHEY and CDR2 as SVGAGI. V shed 0 bases and J shed 10 bases, with 21 bases lying between them. The CDR3 region is CASSYSRGHGSEGAFF. The DNA for the CDR3 is TGTGCCAGCAGTTACTCGAGGGGACACGGTTCGGAAGGAGCTTTCTTT.

V and J are TRBV18 and TRBJ2-1; 8 bases line up with TRBD1. CDR3 length: 14 residues. Looked up from germline, CDR1 is KGHSH and CDR2 is LQKENI. V shed 2 bases, J shed 5 bases, and the junction held 2 bases outside the gene matches. The CDR3: CASSPKTGDNEQFF. The CDR3 DNA reads TGTGCCAGCTCACCAAAGACAGGGGACAATGAGCAGTTCTTC.

V is TRBV7-9 and J is TRBJ2-2, with TRBD2 matching 7 bases. Germline-derived CDR1 and CDR2 are SEHNR and FQNEAQ (reference sequence). J was trimmed by 5 bases and V by 7 bases; bases with no gene match: 10. This CDR3 has 15 residues. DNA of the CDR3: TGTGCCAGCACCTCAGGGAGGGTCCGTACCGGGGAGCTGTTTTTT. The encoded protein is CASTSGRVRTGELFF.

The chain is built from TRBV27 and TRBJ2-1, with 7 bases aligning to TRBD1. The V and J ends lost 2 bases and 4 bases, in that order; junction bases with no gene match: 11. CDR1 and CDR2 from the germline V gene are MNHEY and SMNVEV (reference sequence). This CDR3 spans 17 amino acids. The CDR3 loop is CASSLLGQAPAYNEQFF. In DNA form, the CDR3 reads TGTGCCAGCAGTTTACTAGGACAGGCCCCCGCATACAATGAGCAGTTCTTC.

J is TRBJ1-2 and V is TRBV18, with D unclear. The CDR3 consists of 13 residues. Trimming took 7 bases from V and 8 from J, leaving 17 bases between them. Germline CDR1 and CDR2: KGHSH and LQKENI. CDR3 sequence (DNA): TGTGCCAGCTTTCCAACTCGGTTGAGGGGCTACACCTTC. This encodes CASFPTRLRGYTF.

This chain uses TRBV27 with TRBJ1-6, with 9 bases lining up with TRBD1. After removal of 6 bases from V and 5 bases from J, the junction contained 8 bases not matched to a gene. Germline assignment: CDR1 MNHEY and CDR2 SMNVEV (reference sequence). This CDR3 has 16 residues. The CDR3 coding sequence is TGTGCCAGCAGCCCCGGGACAGGGCGTCATAATTCACCCCTCCACTTT. Amino acid sequence: CASSPGTGRHNSPLHF.

The V and J genes are TRBV12-3 or TRBV12-4 and TRBJ2-7; TRBD2 matches at 7 bases. V lost 6 bases and J lost 9; bases outside the gene matches: 8. The CDR3 is 12 amino acids. The CDR3 loop is CASSKRLAWQYF. DNA of the CDR3: TGTGCCAGCAGCAAGAGACTAGCATGGCAGTACTTC.

This clone was seen only a few times. The chain carries TRBV29-1 and TRBJ1-2; the D gene is possibly TRBD1 (5 bases). V was clipped by 7 bases and J by 2 bases, with 17 bases between them. CDR1 SQVTM and CDR2 ANQGSEA come from the germline V gene. The CDR3 totals 14 residues. The CDR3: CSAPLRGGNYGYTF. The CDR3 DNA reads as TGCAGCGCCCCCCTCCGGGGGGGGAACTATGGCTACACCTTC.

The chain employs TRBV12-5 and TRBJ2-3; maybe TRBD2 (5 bases). This CDR3 is built from 15 residues. The germline V and J ends were trimmed by 1 base and 4 bases, with 12 bases remaining between them. Looked up from germline, CDR1 is LGHNT and CDR2 is FRNRAP. CDR3 residues: CASGLESGGPDTQYF. CDR3 nucleotides: TGTGCTAGTGGTTTGGAGAGCGGTGGGCCAGATACGCAGTATTTT.

V usage is TRBV2 and J usage is TRBJ2-3; 15 bases align to TRBD2. V dropped 9 bases and J dropped 0; count of bases not matched to a gene: 1. The CDR3 sequence is 15 residues long. CDR1 and CDR2 from the germline V gene are SNHLY and FYNNEI. The CDR3 spells CARGLAGGSTDTQYF. CDR3 in DNA: TGTGCCAGGGGACTAGCGGGGGGTAGCACAGATACGCAGTATTTT.

The genes are TRBV24-1 and TRBJ1-1, with a possible D match to TRBD1 (5 bases). This CDR3 region has 13 residues. From germline, CDR1 is KGHDR and CDR2 SFDVKD. V was trimmed by 0 bases and J by 11 bases, leaving 12 bases between them. In DNA, the CDR3 is TGTGCCACCAGTGATTTGTGGGGGAGGTTGGCTTTCTTT. It is translated as CATSDLWGRLAFF.

This chain connects TRBV11-3 to TRBJ1-3; D gene ambiguous. This CDR3 has 17 residues. Germline CDR1 is SGHNT and CDR2 is YENEEA. V was trimmed by 1 base and J by 1 base, leaving 14 bases between them. The CDR3 DNA reads as TGTGCCAGCAGCTTAGGGGCATCGGCCAATTCTGGAAACACCATATATTTT. This translates into CASSLGASANSGNTIYF.